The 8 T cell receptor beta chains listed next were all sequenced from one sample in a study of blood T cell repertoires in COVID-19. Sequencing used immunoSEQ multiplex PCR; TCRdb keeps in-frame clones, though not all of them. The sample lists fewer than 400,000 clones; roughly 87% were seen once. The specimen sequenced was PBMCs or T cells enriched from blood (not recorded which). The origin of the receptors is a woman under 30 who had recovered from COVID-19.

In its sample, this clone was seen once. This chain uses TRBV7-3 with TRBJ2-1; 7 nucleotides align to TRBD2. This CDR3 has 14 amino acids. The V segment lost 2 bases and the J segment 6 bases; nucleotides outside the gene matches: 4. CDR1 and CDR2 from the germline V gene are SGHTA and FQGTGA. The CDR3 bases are TGTGCCAGCAGCTTAGATGCGGGAGTCAATGAGCAGTTCTTC. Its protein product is CASSLDAGVNEQFF.

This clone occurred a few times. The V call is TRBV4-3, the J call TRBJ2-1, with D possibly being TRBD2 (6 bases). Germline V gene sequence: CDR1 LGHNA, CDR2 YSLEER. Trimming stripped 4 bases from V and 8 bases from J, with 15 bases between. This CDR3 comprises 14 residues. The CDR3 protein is CASSPRGGGYEQFF. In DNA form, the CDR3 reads TGCGCCAGCAGCCCTAGGGGTGGAGGGTATGAGCAGTTCTTC.

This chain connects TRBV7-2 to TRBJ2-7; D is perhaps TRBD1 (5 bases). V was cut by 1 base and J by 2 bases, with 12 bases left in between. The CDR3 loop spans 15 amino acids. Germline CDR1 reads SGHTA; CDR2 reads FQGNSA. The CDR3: CASSLEGRVAYEQYF. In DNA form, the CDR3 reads TGTGCCAGCAGCTTAGAGGGCAGGGTAGCCTACGAGCAGTACTTC.

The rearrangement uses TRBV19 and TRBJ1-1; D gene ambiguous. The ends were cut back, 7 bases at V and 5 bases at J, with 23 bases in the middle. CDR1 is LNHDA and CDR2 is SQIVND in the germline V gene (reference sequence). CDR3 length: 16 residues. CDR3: CASTFIRGLGGTEAFF. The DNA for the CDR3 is TGTGCCAGTACTTTTATTCGCGGGCTGGGTGGTACTGAAGCTTTCTTT. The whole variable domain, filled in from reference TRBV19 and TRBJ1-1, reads DGGITQSPKYLFRKEGQNVTLSCEQNLNHDAMYWYRQDPGQGLRLIYYSQIVNDFQKGDIAEGYSVSREKKESFPLTVTSAQKNPTAFYLCASTFIRGLGGTEAFFGQGTRLTVV.

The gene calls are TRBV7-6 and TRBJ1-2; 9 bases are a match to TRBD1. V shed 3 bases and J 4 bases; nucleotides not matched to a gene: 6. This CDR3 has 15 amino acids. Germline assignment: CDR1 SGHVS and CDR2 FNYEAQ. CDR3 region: CASSLTGGDTYGYTF. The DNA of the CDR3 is TGTGCCAGCAGCTTGACAGGGGGTGACACCTATGGCTACACCTTC.

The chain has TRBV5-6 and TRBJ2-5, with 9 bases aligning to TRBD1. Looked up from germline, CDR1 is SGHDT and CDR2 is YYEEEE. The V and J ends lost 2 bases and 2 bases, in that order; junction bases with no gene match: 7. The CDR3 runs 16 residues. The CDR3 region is CASSFDTGGGQETQYF. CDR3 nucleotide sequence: TGTGCCAGCAGCTTTGATACAGGGGGCGGGCAAGAGACCCAGTACTTC.

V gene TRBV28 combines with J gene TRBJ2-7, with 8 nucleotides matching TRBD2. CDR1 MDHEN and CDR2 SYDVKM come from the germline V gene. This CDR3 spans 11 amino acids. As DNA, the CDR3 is TGTGGTACCGGCGGGAGGATGTGGAAGTACTTC. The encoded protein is CGTGGRMWKYF.

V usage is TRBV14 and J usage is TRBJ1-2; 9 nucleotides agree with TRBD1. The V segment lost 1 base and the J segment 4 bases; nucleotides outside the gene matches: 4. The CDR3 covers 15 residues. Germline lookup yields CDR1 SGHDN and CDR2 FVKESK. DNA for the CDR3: TGTGCCAGCAGCCAAGTCTCGACAGGGGGCTATGGCTACACCTTC. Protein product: CASSQVSTGGYGYTF.